This is a list of T cell receptor beta chains from one sample in a study of blood T cell repertoires in COVID-19. Repertoires were generated with immunoSEQ multiplex PCR, while TCRdb's copy carries only in-frame clones and drops some. This table has fewer than 55,000 clones, around 84% appearing once. Sequencing was carried out using peripheral blood. The receptor set was obtained from a man aged 50 or older with acute or convalescent COVID-19. Each CDR3 is given without its conserved first and last residue.

j_call v_call cdr3_aa
TRBJ2-1 TRBV28 ASSFRAGVINEQF
TRBJ2-1 TRBV6-4 ASSERGAYNEQF
TRBJ1-5 TRBV5-8 ASSSEDRLEQPQH
TRBJ2-3 TRBV7-3 ASSLLGDTSTDTQY
TRBJ1-1 TRBV4-1 ASSQSEGTEAF
TRBJ2-5 TRBV5-8 ASSALAGGGGWETQY
TRBJ2-3 TRBV7-3 ASSPTGGPSTDTQY
TRBJ1-2 TRBV6-1 ASSEQDYGYT
TRBJ1-1 TRBV2 ASWTGQGATEAF
TRBJ1-2 TRBV5-1 ASRPALEGYGYT
TRBJ2-5 TRBV3-1/TRBV3-2 ASSQADKGGETQY
TRBJ2-3 TRBV10-2 ASWPGLASDTQY
TRBJ1-2 TRBV3-1/TRBV3-2 ASSQDLTGGPYSYGYT
TRBJ1-5 TRBV2 ATGTGGAQPQH
TRBJ2-1 TRBV6-4 ASSETSAGAHNEQF
TRBJ2-7 TRBV4-2 ASSPAGGSSYEQY
TRBJ2-5 TRBV6-5 ASSYGGQGETQY
TRBJ1-2 TRBV7-3 ASSLTGAGGDGYT
TRBJ1-2 TRBV3-1/TRBV3-2 ASSQGTGGTGYGYT
TRBJ2-2 TRBV18 ASSQAGGNTGELF
TRBJ2-3 TRBV7-3 ASSAKSGGITDTQY
TRBJ1-1 TRBV3-1/TRBV3-2 ASSQDPGVNTEAF
TRBJ1-1 TRBV5-1 ASSLGQPMNTEAF
TRBJ2-3 TRBV6-1 ASSGSGRALTDTQY
TRBJ2-2 TRBV2 ASSSRSRGTGELF